The 11 T cell receptor beta chains in this list originate from one sample, sequenced in a study of blood T cell repertoires in COVID-19. Produced via immunoSEQ multiplex PCR; TCRdb's table is partial and in-frame only. The sample lists 110,000 to 150,000 clones; approximately 86% were seen once. The sequenced sample was peripheral blood. The receptors here all came from a human donor in a cohort sampled during active COVID-19.

This chain joins TRBV5-1 and TRBJ2-1; TRBD2 aligns across 10 bases. This CDR3 has 16 residues. V lost 0 bases, J lost 5 bases, and 5 bases stayed unmatched. CDR1 SGHRS and CDR2 YFSETQ come from the germline V gene. CDR3 bases: TGCGCCAGCAGCTTGGCTACTAGCGGGGTCAACAATGAGCAGTTCTTC. Its protein product is CASSLATSGVNNEQFF.

The chain links TRBV7-2 to TRBJ2-1; TRBD2 agrees at 10 bases. Germline CDR1 and CDR2: SGHTA and FQGNSA. The trim removed 1 base at V and 0 bases at J, leaving 3 bases unmatched. CDR3 length: 17 amino acids. Written as DNA, the CDR3 is TGTGCCAGCAGCTTAGGTAGCGGGAGGAGCTCCTACAATGAGCAGTTCTTC. Protein sequence: CASSLGSGRSSYNEQFF.

This rearrangement joins TRBV2 to TRBJ2-2, with D possibly being TRBD2 (5 bases). The CDR3 is 15 residues long. V was trimmed by 4 bases and J by 5 bases, leaving 14 bases between them. CDR1 is SNHLY and CDR2 is FYNNEI in the germline V gene. The CDR3 sequence is CASSAERSRTGELFF. In DNA form, the CDR3 reads TGTGCCAGCAGTGCGGAGCGGAGTAGAACCGGGGAGCTGTTTTTT.

The chain recombines TRBV3-1 (or the pseudogene TRBV3-2) with TRBJ1-1; 8 bases map to TRBD1. Germline V gene data show CDR1 as LGHDT and CDR2 as YNNKEL (reference sequence). The CDR3 spans 16 residues. Unmatched junction bases numbered 10, after V lost 6 bases and J lost 1 base. The CDR3 nucleotides are TGTGCCAGCAGAAACACAGGGGGAACCTGGAACACTGAAGCTTTCTTT. It is translated as CASRNTGGTWNTEAFF.

The V call is TRBV15, the J call TRBJ2-7; perhaps TRBD1 as D (6 bases). This CDR3 region has 15 residues. V dropped 0 bases and J dropped 3 bases, with 12 bases sitting between them. The germline CDR1 and CDR2 sequences are LNHNV and YYDKDF (reference sequence). The CDR3 nucleotides are TGTGCCACCAGCAGAGAAACAGGGTCCAGCTACGAGCAGTACTTC. As protein: CATSRETGSSYEQYF.

J is TRBJ2-7 and V is TRBV30, with 7 bases aligning to TRBD2. This CDR3 is built from 13 residues. Germline CDR1 is GTSNPN and CDR2 is SVGIG (reference sequence). Germline trimming cut 4 bases from V and 2 bases from J; bases unmatched to any gene: 5. The CDR3 nucleotides read TGTGCCTGGACGTTTGGGGGGGCCTACGAGCAGTACTTC. Translating gives CAWTFGGAYEQYF.

This clone appeared a single time. The DNA of the CDR3 is TGTGCCAGCAGAACGAAAGACAGGTGCCAAGAGACCCAGTACTTC. This encodes CASRTKDRCQETQYF. The V call is TRBV25-1, the J call TRBJ2-5; the D gene is possibly TRBD1 (6 bases). The V and J ends lost 6 bases and 1 base respectively, with 15 bases between them. Looked up from germline, CDR1 is MGHDK and CDR2 is SYGVNS. The CDR3 covers 15 residues.

V is TRBV5-8 and J is TRBJ2-7, with 8 bases aligning to TRBD2. The length of the CDR3 is 15 residues. Trimming at V came to 0 bases and at J to 4 bases, leaving 6 bases not matched to a gene. From germline, CDR1 is SGHTS and CDR2 YDEGEE. CDR3 region: CASSLGSGRGYEQYF. The CDR3 DNA sequence: TGTGCCAGCAGCTTGGGGAGCGGGAGAGGGTACGAGCAGTACTTC.

V and J are TRBV3-1 (or the pseudogene TRBV3-2) and TRBJ2-5; D remains unclear. This CDR3 region has 13 residues. Germline V gives CDR1 LGHDT, CDR2 YNNKEL (reference sequence). The germline V and J ends were trimmed by 0 bases and 8 bases, with 10 bases remaining between them. The CDR3 here is CASSQETPPTQYF. The CDR3 DNA is TGTGCCAGCAGCCAAGAGACACCACCTACCCAGTACTTC.

This chain uses TRBV3-1 (or the pseudogene TRBV3-2) with TRBJ1-6; D not resolved. Trimming took off 1 base at V and 9 bases at J, with 7 bases between the two ends. CDR3 length: 13 amino acids. The germline gives CDR1 LGHDT, CDR2 YNNKEL (reference sequence). For the CDR3, the DNA is TGTGCCAGCAGCCAAGGAGTTGTTTCACCCCTCCACTTT. Amino acid sequence: CASSQGVVSPLHF.

This clone appeared a few times. The CDR3: CASSAREWRDTQYF. In DNA form, the CDR3 reads TGTGCCAGCAGCGCGCGGGAGTGGAGAGATACGCAGTATTTT. This sequence joins TRBV11-2 and TRBJ2-3; 7 positions match TRBD2. Germline V lookup: CDR1 SGHAT, CDR2 FQNNGV. Trimming cost V 5 bases and J 5 bases; bases outside gene matches: 7. The CDR3 runs 14 residues.